This entry lists 8 T cell receptor beta chains sequenced from one sample in a study of cytomegalovirus exposure and HLA in healthy donors. The PCR employed 60 Vbeta primers together with 13 Jbeta primers. The data were produced by immunoSEQ multiplex PCR, yet TCRdb's version contains in-frame clones alone and is incomplete. Found here are over 65,000 clones, roughly 80% of them singletons; the top ten hold 2.5% to 3%. Sequencing was done on a sample of PBMCs. The receptor source for this set is a woman aged 25 to 45 in good health and CMV-seronegative.

V usage is TRBV6-7 and J usage is TRBJ1-5; no definite D call. Being an ORF, TRBV6-7 has a function that is uncertain. This CDR3 is 17 amino acids long. Trimming left V 0 bases short and J 4 bases short, with 16 bases between. The CDR3: CASSYSSEVGVNQPQHF. The CDR3 DNA reads TGTGCCAGCAGTTACTCCTCAGAAGTCGGGGTGAATCAGCCCCAGCATTTT.

This clone is a singleton in its sample. The chain carries TRBV5-4 and TRBJ1-1; 7 positions match TRBD1. J lost 3 bases, V lost 2 bases, and 4 bases had no gene match. The CDR3 extends over 14 amino acids. Germline lookup yields CDR1 SGHNT and CDR2 YYREEE (reference sequence). CDR3 region: CASSFYRGDTEAFF. The CDR3 DNA sequence: TGTGCCAGCAGCTTTTACAGGGGAGACACTGAAGCTTTCTTT.

The chain is built from TRBV15 and TRBJ1-1; tentatively, D is TRBD1 (6 bases). CDR3 length equals 17 residues. Trimming pared 0 bases from V and 4 bases from J, leaving 18 bases between. In germline, CDR1 is LNHNV, CDR2 YYDKDF (reference sequence). DNA of the CDR3: TGTGCCACCAGCAGAGACACCCGTGACAGGAGCCGCACTGAAGCTTTCTTT. This translates into CATSRDTRDRSRTEAFF.

The J gene is TRBJ2-7, the V gene TRBV27; D remains ambiguous. CDR3 size: 13 residues. The germline V and J ends were trimmed by 6 bases and 3 bases, with 12 bases remaining between them. Germline-derived CDR1 and CDR2 are MNHEY and SMNVEV (reference sequence). DNA for the CDR3: TGTGCCAGCAGGACTCTTGGTGTCTACGAGCAGTACTTC. This codes for CASRTLGVYEQYF.

The CDR3 DNA is TGTGCCAGTAGTATTGGACAGGGGTATGGCTACACCTTC. Amino acid sequence: CASSIGQGYGYTF. This rearrangement joins TRBV19 to TRBJ1-2, with 9 bases lining up with TRBD1. Trimming took 3 bases from V and 5 from J; bases not matched to a gene: 1. Germline CDR1 reads LNHDA; CDR2 reads SQIVND (reference sequence). This CDR3 has 13 residues.

V is TRBV19 and J is TRBJ2-3; weak D call: TRBD2 (5 bases). There are 15 residues in the CDR3. In germline, CDR1 is LNHDA, CDR2 SQIVND (reference sequence). With 2 bases removed from V and 4 bases from J, the gap between germline ends came to 13 bases. CDR3 sequence reads: CASSITYAGADTQYF. The CDR3 region has the DNA TGTGCCAGTAGTATAACATATGCGGGCGCAGATACGCAGTATTTT.

V usage is TRBV27 and J usage is TRBJ1-1, with TRBD1 identical over 7 bases. Losses at the gene ends were 6 bases for V and 1 base for J; bases not matched to a gene: 8. Looked up from germline, CDR1 is MNHEY and CDR2 is SMNVEV (reference sequence). This CDR3 is built from 15 residues. The CDR3: CASRYIGTANTEAFF. DNA for the CDR3: TGTGCCAGCAGATACATCGGGACAGCGAACACTGAAGCTTTCTTT.

The chain combines TRBV27 with TRBJ2-6, with 9 positions matching TRBD2. This CDR3 has 17 amino acids. The junction had 3 bases not matched to a gene; V was cut back by 3 bases and J by 0 bases. CDR1 is MNHEY, CDR2 SMNVEV, per germline (reference sequence). CDR3 residues: CASSFGSGGSGANVLTF. For the CDR3, the DNA is TGTGCCAGCAGTTTTGGTAGCGGGGGCTCTGGGGCCAACGTCCTGACTTTC.